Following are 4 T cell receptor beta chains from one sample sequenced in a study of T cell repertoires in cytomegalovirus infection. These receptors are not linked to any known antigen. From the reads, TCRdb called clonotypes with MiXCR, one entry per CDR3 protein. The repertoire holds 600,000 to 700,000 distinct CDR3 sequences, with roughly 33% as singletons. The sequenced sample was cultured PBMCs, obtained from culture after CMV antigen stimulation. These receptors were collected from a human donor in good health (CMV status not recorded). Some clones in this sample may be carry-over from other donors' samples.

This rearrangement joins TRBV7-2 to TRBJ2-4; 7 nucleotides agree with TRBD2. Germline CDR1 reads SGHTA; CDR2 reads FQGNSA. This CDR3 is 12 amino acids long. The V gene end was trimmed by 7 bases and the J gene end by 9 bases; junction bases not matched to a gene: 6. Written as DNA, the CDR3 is TGTGCCAGCACCGGCCCGGGGGGCATTCAGTACTTC. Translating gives CASTGPGGIQYF. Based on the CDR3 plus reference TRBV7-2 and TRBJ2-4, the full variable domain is GAGVSQSPSNKVTEKGKDVELRCDPISGHTALYWYRQSLGQGLEFLIYFQGNSAPDKSGLPSDRFSAERTGGSVSTLTIQRTQQEDSAVYLCASTGPGGIQYFGAGTRLSVL.

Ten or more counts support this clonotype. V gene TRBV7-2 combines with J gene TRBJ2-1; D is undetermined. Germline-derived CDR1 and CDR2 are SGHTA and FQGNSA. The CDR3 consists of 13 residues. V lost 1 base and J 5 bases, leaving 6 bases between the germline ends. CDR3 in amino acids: CASSLGWDNEQFF. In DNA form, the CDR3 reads TGTGCCAGCAGCTTAGGTTGGGACAATGAGCAGTTCTTC. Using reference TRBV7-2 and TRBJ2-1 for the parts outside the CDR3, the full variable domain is GAGVSQSPSNKVTEKGKDVELRCDPISGHTALYWYRQSLGQGLEFLIYFQGNSAPDKSGLPSDRFSAERTGGSVSTLTIQRTQQEDSAVYLCASSLGWDNEQFFGPGTRLTVL.

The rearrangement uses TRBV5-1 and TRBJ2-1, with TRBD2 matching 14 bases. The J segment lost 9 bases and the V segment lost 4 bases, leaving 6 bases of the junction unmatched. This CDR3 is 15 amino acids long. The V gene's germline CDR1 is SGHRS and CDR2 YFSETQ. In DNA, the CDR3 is TGCGCCAGCAGCCAGACTAGCGGGAGGGAAGGTGAGCAGTTCTTC. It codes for CASSQTSGREGEQFF.

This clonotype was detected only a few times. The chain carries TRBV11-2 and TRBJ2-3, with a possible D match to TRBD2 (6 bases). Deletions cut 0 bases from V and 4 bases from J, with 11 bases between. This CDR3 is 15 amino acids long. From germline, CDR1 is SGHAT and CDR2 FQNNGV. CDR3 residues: CASSLDGREADTQYF. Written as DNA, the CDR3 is TGTGCCAGCAGCTTAGATGGTAGGGAGGCAGATACGCAGTATTTT.